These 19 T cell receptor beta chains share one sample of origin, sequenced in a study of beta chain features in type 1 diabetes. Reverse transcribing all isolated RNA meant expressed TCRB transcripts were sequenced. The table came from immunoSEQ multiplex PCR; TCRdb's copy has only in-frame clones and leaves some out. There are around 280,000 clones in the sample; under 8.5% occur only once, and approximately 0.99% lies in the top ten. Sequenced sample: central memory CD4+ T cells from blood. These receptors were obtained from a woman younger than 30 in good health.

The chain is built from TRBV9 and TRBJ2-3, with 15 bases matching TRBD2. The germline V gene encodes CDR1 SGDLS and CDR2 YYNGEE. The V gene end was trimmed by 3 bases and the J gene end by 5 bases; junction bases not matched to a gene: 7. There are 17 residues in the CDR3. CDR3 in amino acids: CASSAHPGLAGGDTQYF. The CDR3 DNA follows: TGTGCCAGCAGCGCCCATCCGGGACTAGCGGGAGGAGATACGCAGTATTTT.

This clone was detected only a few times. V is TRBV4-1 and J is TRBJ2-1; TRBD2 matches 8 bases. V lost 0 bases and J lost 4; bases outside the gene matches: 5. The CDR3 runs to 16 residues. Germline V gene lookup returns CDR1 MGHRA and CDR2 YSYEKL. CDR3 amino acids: CASSQDLGLGYNEQFF. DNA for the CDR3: TGCGCCAGCAGCCAAGATTTGGGACTAGGGTACAATGAGCAGTTCTTC.

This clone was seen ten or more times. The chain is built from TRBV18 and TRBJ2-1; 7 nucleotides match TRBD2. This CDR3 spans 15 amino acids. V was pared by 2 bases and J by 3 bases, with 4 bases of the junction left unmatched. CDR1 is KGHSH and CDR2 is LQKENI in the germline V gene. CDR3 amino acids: CASSPKTGGYNEQFF. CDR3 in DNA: TGTGCCAGCTCACCAAAAACGGGGGGCTACAATGAGCAGTTCTTC.

The CDR3, as DNA: TGTGCCAGCAGCTTAATGTATGATGAGCAGTTCTTC. Amino acids: CASSLMYDEQFF. The genes are TRBV7-2 and TRBJ2-1, with D hard to call. Germline V gives CDR1 SGHTA, CDR2 FQGNSA. The CDR3 covers 12 residues. Trimming removed 2 bases from V and 8 bases from J, with 7 bases in between.

CDR3 bases: TGTGCCAGCTCACCGCAGGTACAGGGGGGTACTGAAGCTTTCTTT. This sequence encodes CASSPQVQGGTEAFF. The gene calls are TRBV18 and TRBJ1-1; TRBD1 matches 8 bases. The CDR3 sequence is 15 residues long. Per germline, CDR1 KGHSH and CDR2 LQKENI. Unmatched junction bases numbered 8, after V lost 3 bases and J lost 5 bases.

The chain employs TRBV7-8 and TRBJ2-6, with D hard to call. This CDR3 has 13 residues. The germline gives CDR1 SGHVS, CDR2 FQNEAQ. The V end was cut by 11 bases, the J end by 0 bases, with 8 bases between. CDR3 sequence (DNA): TGTGCCGGCCGCGGCTCTGGGGCCAACGTCCTGACTTTC. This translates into CAGRGSGANVLTF.

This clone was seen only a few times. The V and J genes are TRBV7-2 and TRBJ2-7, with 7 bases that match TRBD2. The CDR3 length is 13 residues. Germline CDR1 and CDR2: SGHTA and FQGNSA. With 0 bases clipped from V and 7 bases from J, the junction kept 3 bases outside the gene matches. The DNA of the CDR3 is TGTGCCAGCAGCTTAGCGCCGGGGGGTGAGCAGTACGTC. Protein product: CASSLAPGGEQYV.

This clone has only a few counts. CDR3 sequence reads: CASSPGPRTYEQYF. The CDR3 region has the DNA TGTGCCAGCAGCCCGGGACCACGAACCTACGAGCAGTACTTC. The chain carries TRBV11-1 and TRBJ2-7; D may correspond to TRBD1 or TRBD2 (5 bases each). The CDR3 totals 14 residues. Trimming cost V 5 bases and J 2 bases, with 13 bases left between them. Germline CDR1 reads SGHAT; CDR2 reads FQDESV (reference sequence).

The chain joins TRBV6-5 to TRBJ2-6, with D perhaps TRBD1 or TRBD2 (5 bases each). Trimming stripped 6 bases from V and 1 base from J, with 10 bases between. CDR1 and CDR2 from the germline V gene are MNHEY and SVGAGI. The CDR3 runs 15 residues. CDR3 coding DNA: TGTGCCAGCAGCCGGGGCTGGTCTGGGGCCAACGTCCTGACTTTC. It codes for CASSRGWSGANVLTF.

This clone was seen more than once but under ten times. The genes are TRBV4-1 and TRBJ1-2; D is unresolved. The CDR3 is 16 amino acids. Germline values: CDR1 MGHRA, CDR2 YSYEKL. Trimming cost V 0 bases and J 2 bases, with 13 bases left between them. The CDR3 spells CASSQEIRRRNYGYTF. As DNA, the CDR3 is TGCGCCAGCAGCCAAGAAATCCGGCGCAGAAACTATGGCTACACCTTC.

DNA for the CDR3: TGCGCCAGCAGCCGGAGAGACGGGGAGCTGTTTTTT. As protein: CASSRRDGELFF. V and J are TRBV4-1 and TRBJ2-2; no firm D call. V dropped 4 bases and J dropped 7 bases, with 7 bases sitting between them. CDR1 is MGHRA and CDR2 is YSYEKL in the germline V gene. The CDR3 extends over 12 amino acids.

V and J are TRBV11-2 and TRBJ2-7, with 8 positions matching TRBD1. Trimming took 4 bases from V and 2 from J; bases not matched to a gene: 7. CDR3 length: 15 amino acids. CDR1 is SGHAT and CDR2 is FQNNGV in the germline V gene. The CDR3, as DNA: TGTGCCAGCAGCTACGCAGGGGGCCGAACCTACGAGCAGTACTTC. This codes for CASSYAGGRTYEQYF.

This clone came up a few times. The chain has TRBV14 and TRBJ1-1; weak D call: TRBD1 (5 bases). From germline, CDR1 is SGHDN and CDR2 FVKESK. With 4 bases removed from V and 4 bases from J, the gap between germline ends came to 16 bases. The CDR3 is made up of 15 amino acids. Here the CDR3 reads CASSPKRGPGTEAFF. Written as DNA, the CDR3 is TGTGCCAGCAGCCCCAAACGGGGCCCGGGCACTGAAGCTTTCTTT.

Here the CDR3 DNA reads TGTGCCAGCAGCCCAAGGACTAGCGGGGGGGCTGGAGATACGCAGTATTTT. It encodes CASSPRTSGGAGDTQYF. The chain recombines TRBV7-3 with TRBJ2-3; TRBD2 matches 15 bases. The germline CDR1 and CDR2 sequences are SGHTA and FQGTGA. The CDR3 has 17 residues. V was clipped by 5 bases and J by 5 bases; unmatched bases: 8. Together with reference TRBV7-3 and TRBJ2-3, the CDR3 gives the full variable domain: GAGVSQTPSNKVTEKGKYVELRCDPISGHTALYWYRQSLGQGPEFLIYFQGTGAADDSGLPNDRFFAVRPEGSVSTLKIQRTERGDSAVYLCASSPRTSGGAGDTQYFGPGTRLTVL.

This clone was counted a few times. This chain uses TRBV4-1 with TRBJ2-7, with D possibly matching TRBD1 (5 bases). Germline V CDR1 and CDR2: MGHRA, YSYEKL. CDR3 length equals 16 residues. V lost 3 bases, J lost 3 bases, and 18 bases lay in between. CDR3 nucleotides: TGCGCCAGCAGCCAGTACAAGGGGCCAGACCTCTACGAGCAGTACGTC. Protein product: CASSQYKGPDLYEQYV.

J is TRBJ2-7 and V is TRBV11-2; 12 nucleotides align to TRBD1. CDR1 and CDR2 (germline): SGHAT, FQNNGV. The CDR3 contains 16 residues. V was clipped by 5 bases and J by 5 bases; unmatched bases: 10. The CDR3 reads CASSRFSGTGGHEQYV. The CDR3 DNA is TGTGCCAGCAGCCGGTTTAGCGGGACAGGGGGCCACGAGCAGTACGTC.

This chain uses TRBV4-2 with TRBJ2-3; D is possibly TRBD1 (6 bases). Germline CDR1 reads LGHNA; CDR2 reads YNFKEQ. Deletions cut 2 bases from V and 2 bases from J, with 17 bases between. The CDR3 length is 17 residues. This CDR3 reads CASSQFKQGLDTDTQYF. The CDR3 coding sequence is TGTGCCAGCAGCCAATTCAAACAGGGATTGGACACAGATACGCAGTATTTT.

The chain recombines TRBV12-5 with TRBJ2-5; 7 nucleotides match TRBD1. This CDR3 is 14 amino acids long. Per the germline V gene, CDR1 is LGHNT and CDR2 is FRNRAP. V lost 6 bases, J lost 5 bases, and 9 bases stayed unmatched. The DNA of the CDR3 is TGTGCTAGTGGCACCGGGACAGTGGAGGAGACCCAGTACTTC. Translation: CASGTGTVEETQYF.

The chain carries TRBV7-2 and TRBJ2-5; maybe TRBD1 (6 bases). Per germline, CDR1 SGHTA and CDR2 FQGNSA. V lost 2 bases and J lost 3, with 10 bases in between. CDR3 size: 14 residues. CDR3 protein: CASSLRSGEETQYF. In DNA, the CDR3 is TGTGCCAGCAGCTTACGATCAGGGGAAGAGACCCAGTACTTC.